This TCR beta chain was identified during a study of blood T cell repertoires in COVID-19. For the study at large: Sources were T cells, B-cell-depleted T cells, or PBMCs; the material itself was cDNA or gDNA.

The sample holds a few counts of this clone. The same CDR3 also results from other DNA sequences found in this sample. Recruited during active infection, patients (from Seattle) were subsequently followed longitudinally. Sequencing was performed with immunoSEQ multiplex PCR; in TCRdb, only in-frame clones are kept and a portion is missing. In the table there are 250,000 to 400,000 clones, almost 90% of which are singletons. CDR1 KGHSH and CDR2 LQKENI come from the germline V gene. The ends lost 3 bases at V and 2 bases at J; junction bases unmatched: 0. The CDR3 covers 13 residues. The chain couples TRBV18 to TRBJ1-2; TRBD1 matches at 7 bases. This sequence was found in a woman under 40 with COVID-19, enrolled during active disease. The sample comprised peripheral blood. The CDR3 DNA sequence: TGTGCCAGCTCACCGACAGGGAACTATGGCTACACCTTC. This codes for CASSPTGNYGYTF.